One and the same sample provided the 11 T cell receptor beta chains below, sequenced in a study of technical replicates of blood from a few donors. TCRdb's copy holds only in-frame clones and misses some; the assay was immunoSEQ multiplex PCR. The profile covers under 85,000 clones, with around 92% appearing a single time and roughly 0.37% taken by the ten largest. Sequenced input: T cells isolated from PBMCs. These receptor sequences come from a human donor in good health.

DNA of the CDR3: TGCGCCAGCCGAATCGGGGGGGGCTTAGCTTTCTTT. It yields the protein CASRIGGGLAFF. The chain links TRBV10-2 to TRBJ1-1; maybe TRBD1 (6 bases). The CDR3 covers 12 residues. CDR1 and CDR2 (germline): WSHSY, SAAADI. Trimming stripped 8 bases from V and 10 bases from J, with 17 bases between.

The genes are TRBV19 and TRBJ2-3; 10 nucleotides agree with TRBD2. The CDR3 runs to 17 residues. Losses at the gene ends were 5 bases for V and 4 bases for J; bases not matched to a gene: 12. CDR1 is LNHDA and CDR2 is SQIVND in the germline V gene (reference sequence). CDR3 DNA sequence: TGTGCCAGTAGTCAGCCCCCCCTAGCGGGAGTCCCAGATACGCAGTATTTT. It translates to CASSQPPLAGVPDTQYF.

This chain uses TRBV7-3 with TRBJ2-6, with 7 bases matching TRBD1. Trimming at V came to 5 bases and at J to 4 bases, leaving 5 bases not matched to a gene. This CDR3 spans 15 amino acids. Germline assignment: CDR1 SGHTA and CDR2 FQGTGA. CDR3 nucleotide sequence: TGTGCCAGCAGCCCCGACAGGGTAGGGGCCAACGTCCTGACTTTC. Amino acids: CASSPDRVGANVLTF.

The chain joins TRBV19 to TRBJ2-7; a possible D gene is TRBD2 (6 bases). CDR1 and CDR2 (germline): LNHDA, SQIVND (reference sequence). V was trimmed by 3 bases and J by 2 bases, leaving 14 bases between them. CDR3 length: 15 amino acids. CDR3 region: CASSIKVAATYEQYF. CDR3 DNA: TGTGCCAGTAGTATTAAGGTAGCGGCAACCTACGAGCAGTACTTC. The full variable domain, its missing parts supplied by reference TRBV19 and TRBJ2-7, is DGGITQSPKYLFRKEGQNVTLSCEQNLNHDAMYWYRQDPGQGLRLIYYSQIVNDFQKGDIAEGYSVSREKKESFPLTVTSAQKNPTAFYLCASSIKVAATYEQYFGPGTRLTVT.

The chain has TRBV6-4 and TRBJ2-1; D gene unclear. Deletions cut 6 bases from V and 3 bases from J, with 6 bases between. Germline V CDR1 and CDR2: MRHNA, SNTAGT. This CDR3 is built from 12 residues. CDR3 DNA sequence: TGTGCCAGCAGGAGGCGCTACAATGAGCAGTTCTTC. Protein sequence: CASRRRYNEQFF.

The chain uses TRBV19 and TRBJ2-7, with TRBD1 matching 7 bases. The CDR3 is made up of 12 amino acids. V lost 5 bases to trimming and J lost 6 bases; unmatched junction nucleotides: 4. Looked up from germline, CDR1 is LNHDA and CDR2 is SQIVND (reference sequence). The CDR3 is CASSVGTAEQYF. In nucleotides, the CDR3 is TGTGCCAGTAGTGTCGGGACAGCCGAGCAGTACTTC.

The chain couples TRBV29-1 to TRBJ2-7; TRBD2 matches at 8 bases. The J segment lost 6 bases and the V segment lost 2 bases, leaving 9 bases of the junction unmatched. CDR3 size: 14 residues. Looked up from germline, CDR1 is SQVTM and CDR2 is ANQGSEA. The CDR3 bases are TGCAGCGTTGAACACGAGCTAGCGGGTAGCGAGCAGTACTTC. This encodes CSVEHELAGSEQYF.

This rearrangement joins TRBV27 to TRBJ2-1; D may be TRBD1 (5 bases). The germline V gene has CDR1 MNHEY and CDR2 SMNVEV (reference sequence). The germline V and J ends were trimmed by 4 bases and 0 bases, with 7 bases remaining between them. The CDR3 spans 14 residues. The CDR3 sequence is CASSWGSSYNEQFF. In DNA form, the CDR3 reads TGTGCCAGCAGTTGGGGCAGCTCCTACAATGAGCAGTTCTTC.

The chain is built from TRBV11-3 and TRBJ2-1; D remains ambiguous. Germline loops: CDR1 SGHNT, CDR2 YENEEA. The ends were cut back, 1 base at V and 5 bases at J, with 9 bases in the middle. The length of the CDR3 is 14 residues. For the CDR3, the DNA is TGTGCCAGCAGCTTAGGACTCTCGAACAATGAGCAGTTCTTC. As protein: CASSLGLSNNEQFF.

This chain's CDR3 is CASSLTVLAGGTDTQYF. The CDR3 DNA reads as TGTGCCAGCAGTTTAACCGTACTAGCGGGAGGCACAGATACGCAGTATTTT. The chain carries TRBV28 and TRBJ2-3; TRBD2 aligns across 11 bases. The CDR3 runs 17 residues. Per the germline V gene, CDR1 is MDHEN and CDR2 is SYDVKM. The junction had 5 bases not matched to a gene; V was cut back by 2 bases and J by 1 base.

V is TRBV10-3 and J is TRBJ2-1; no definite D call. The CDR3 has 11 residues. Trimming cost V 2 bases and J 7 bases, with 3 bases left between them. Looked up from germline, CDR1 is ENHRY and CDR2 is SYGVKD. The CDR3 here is CAISEINEQFF. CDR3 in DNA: TGTGCCATCAGTGAGATAAATGAGCAGTTCTTC.